These T cell receptor beta chains were read from a single sample in a study of T cells in Graves' hyperthyroidism and ophthalmopathy. TCRdb reanalysed the multiplex PCR reads using MiXCR and keeps one entry per CDR3 protein. Of some 500,000 distinct CDR3 sequences in the sample, approximately 15% are singletons; the top ten hold 15% to 20%. The sample consisted of blood. The origin of the receptors is a woman aged 18-30 years with Graves' hyperthyroidism. Both conserved end residues are part of each CDR3. A D gene is named only where the DNA matches it firmly. Clone sizes are given selectively: once, few, many, or a class where the clone is expanded.

length	D	size	V	J	CDR3	DNA
16	TRBD2	-	TRBV6-1	TRBJ2-7	CASSEEGGRSSYEQYF	TGTGCCAGCAGTGAAGAGGGCGGGAGGAGCTCCTACGAGCAGTACTTC
15	-	-	TRBV6-1	TRBJ1-5	CASTKHVLSNQPQHF	TGTGCCAGCACCAAACACGTACTCAGCAATCAGCCCCAGCATTTT
14	-	many	TRBV20-1	TRBJ2-1	CSATGGSSSNEQFF	TGCAGTGCCACCGGGGGAAGCTCCTCTAATGAGCAGTTCTTC
16	-	-	TRBV4-1	TRBJ1-1	CASSQGPQASNTEAFF	TGCGCCAGCAGCCAAGGCCCTCAGGCGTCGAACACTGAAGCTTTTTTT
16	-	many	TRBV3-1	TRBJ1-4	CASSRPPGQGDEKLFF	TGTGCCAGCAGCCGGCCACCGGGACAAGGTGACGAAAAACTGTTTTTT
15	-	-	TRBV18	TRBJ1-1	CASSPIGGKNTEAFF	TGTGCCAGCTCCCCAATCGGGGGGAAGAACACTGAAGCTTTCTTT
16	-	-	TRBV12-5	TRBJ2-3	CASGLVGTGNTDTQYF	TGTGCTAGTGGTTTGGTTGGGACGGGTAACACAGATACGCAGTATTTT
14	-	-	TRBV11-2	TRBJ2-7	CASSHGGRGVEQYF	TGTGCCAGCAGCCACGGGGGCAGGGGCGTCGAGCAGTACTTC
19	-	many	TRBV9	TRBJ1-6	CASSVGDISGSSYNSPLHF	TGTGCCAGCAGCGTAGGGGACATTTCTGGGAGCTCCTATAATTCACCCCTCCACTTT
16	TRBD2	few	TRBV14	TRBJ2-3	CASSLRLAGPTDTQYF	TGTGCCAGCAGCCTAAGATTAGCGGGGCCCACAGATACGCAGTATTTT
15	-	many	TRBV12-3/TRBV12-4	TRBJ1-1	CASSGLGAWNTEAFF	TGTGCCAGTTCCGGGCTGGGTGCGTGGAACACTGAAGCTTTCTTT
14	TRBD1	many	TRBV30	TRBJ1-1	CAWNRGPANTEAFF	TGTGCCTGGAACAGGGGTCCGGCGAACACTGAAGCTTTCTTT
15	-	-	TRBV6-5	TRBJ1-5	CISSYSTGKNQPQHF	TGTATCAGCAGTTACTCAACAGGGAAAAATCAGCCCCAGCATTTT
15	TRBD2	many	TRBV6-2/TRBV6-3	TRBJ2-1	CASSYVGGPLYEQFF	TGTGCCAGCAGTTACGTGGGAGGGCCTTTATATGAGCAGTTCTTC
15	TRBD1	many	TRBV27	TRBJ1-2	CASSLSGQDRSGYTF	TGTGCCAGCAGTTTATCCGGACAGGATCGTAGCGGCTACACCTTC
13	-	-	TRBV18	TRBJ1-3	CASSPSAGNTIYF	TGTGCCAGCTCACCGTCAGCTGGAAACACCATATATTTT
13	-	many	TRBV3-1	TRBJ2-5	CASSQAGVETQYF	TGTGCCAGCAGCCAAGCTGGGGTGGAGACCCAGTACTTC
13	TRBD1	-	TRBV19	TRBJ2-1	CANSIVGQGVRFF	TGTGCCAATAGTATAGTAGGACAGGGAGTTAGGTTCTTC
13	TRBD2	many	TRBV2	TRBJ2-1	CAKTSGSQNEQFF	TGTGCCAAGACTAGCGGGAGTCAAAATGAGCAGTTCTTC
13	-	-	TRBV29-1	TRBJ1-1	CSSLRTVNTEAFF	TGCAGCTCTCTAAGGACAGTTAACACTGAAGCTTTCTTT
14	TRBD2	many	TRBV7-9	TRBJ2-1	CASSTSGRGDEQFF	TGTGCCAGCAGTACTAGCGGGAGGGGGGATGAGCAGTTCTTC
12	-	many	TRBV4-1	TRBJ2-1	CASSQSRYEQFF	TGCGCCAGCAGCCAAAGTAGGTATGAGCAGTTCTTC
14	-	many	TRBV6-1	TRBJ1-4	CASSYGETNEKLFF	TGTGCCAGCAGTTACGGGGAGACTAATGAAAAACTGTTTTTT
13	-	many	TRBV10-2	TRBJ1-2	CASSLAGNDGYTF	TGTGCCAGCTCCCTCGCGGGGAACGATGGCTACACCTTC
14	-	few	TRBV7-6	TRBJ1-1	CASSLADRTTEAFF	TGTGCCAGCAGCTTAGCGGACAGAACCACTGAAGCTTTCTTT
13	TRBD2	-	TRBV5-1	TRBJ2-5	CASALAVQETQYF	TGCGCCAGCGCACTAGCGGTCCAAGAGACCCAGTACTTC
15	TRBD2	many	TRBV7-2	TRBJ2-2	CASSLFTTGGRELFF	TGTGCCAGCAGCTTATTCACTACCGGGGGGAGGGAGCTGTTTTTT
16	-	-	TRBV12-3/TRBV12-4	TRBJ1-5	CASCSAGGGGNQPQHF	-
15	-	many	TRBV27	TRBJ2-7	CASSLFGQVTYEQYF	TGTGCCAGCAGTTTGTTTGGGCAGGTGACCTACGAGCAGTACTTC
16	-	many	TRBV6-1	TRBJ2-1	CASSVQGSYKYNEQFF	TGTGCCAGCAGTGTCCAGGGTTCTTACAAGTACAATGAGCAGTTCTTC
13	TRBD2	many	TRBV3-1	TRBJ2-1	CASRRGRINEQFF	TGTGCCAGCAGGCGCGGGAGGATAAATGAGCAGTTCTTC
15	-	many	TRBV27	TRBJ1-5	CASRTQRFGNQPQHF	TGTGCCAGCAGGACGCAGCGTTTCGGCAATCAGCCCCAGCATTTT
14	-	many	TRBV9	TRBJ2-7	CASSVGVVGYEQYF	TGTGCCAGCAGCGTAGGGGTGGTGGGATACGAGCAGTACTTC
15	-	many	TRBV28	TRBJ1-3	CASSFDRNSGNTIYF	TGTGCCAGCAGTTTCGACAGAAACTCTGGAAACACCATATATTTT
16	TRBD2	medium-sized	TRBV12-3/TRBV12-4	TRBJ2-7	CASSEPGLAGIYEQYF	TGTGCCAGCAGCGAACCGGGACTAGCGGGTATTTACGAGCAGTACTTC
17	-	-	TRBV24-1	TRBJ2-3	CATSGLQTFSSTDTQYF	TGTGCCACCAGTGGTCTCCAAACATTCTCTAGCACAGATACGCAGTATTTT
14	-	many	TRBV12-3/TRBV12-4	TRBJ1-2	CASSLEAGAAGYTF	TGTGCCAGCAGTTTAGAGGCAGGAGCGGCGGGCTACACCTTC
16	-	many	TRBV6-2/TRBV6-3	TRBJ2-5	CASRRRSSVGGETQYF	TGTGCCAGCAGACGTCGTAGTAGCGTGGGCGGAGAGACCCAGTACTTC
18	-	many	TRBV6-1	TRBJ1-1	CASSYGTSLAPGHTEAFF	TGTGCCAGCAGTTATGGGACATCGTTAGCCCCGGGCCACACTGAAGCTTTCTTT